The sequence of this TCR beta chain was determined in a study of cytomegalovirus exposure and HLA in healthy donors. Study findings and constraints: Some public TCRs appeared in many individuals, while most sequences were rare.

Trimming shortened V by 4 bases and J by 2 bases, and 12 bases separated the two germline ends. Germline assignment: CDR1 SGDLS and CDR2 YYNGEE. This CDR3 has 14 residues. With respect to this clone: What it recognizes is unknown.

The primer mix had 60 Vbeta and 13 Jbeta primers. This table comes from immunoSEQ multiplex PCR, and its TCRdb copy is limited to in-frame clones, with some not included. The sample's table shows around 200,000 clones. The V and J genes are TRBV9 and TRBJ1-1, with D perhaps TRBD1 (6 bases). This TCR was recovered from a girl aged 2 to 9 in good health and CMV-seropositive. Material for sequencing was PBMCs. CDR3 amino acids: CASSIGQSNTEAFF. CDR3 nucleotide sequence: TGTGCCAGCAGCATCGGACAGAGCAACACTGAAGCTTTCTTT.